This T cell receptor beta chain derives from a study of regulatory T cells in long-lasting Graves disease. With regard to this clonotype: One junction end does not reproduce the germline sequence, and a read error may be involved.

Arm-PCR of CDR3 regions and iRepertoire HTBI primers were the basis on which TCR beta libraries were built. TCRdb fed the multiplex PCR reads into MiXCR, producing one record per CDR3 protein. The data hold hundreds of thousands of distinct CDR3 sequences, with 20% to 25% observed a single time. The CDR3 covers 13 residues. Germline CDR1 reads SEHNR; CDR2 reads FQNEAQ (reference sequence). Time point noted: persistent/refractory GD, antithyroid drugs over 5 years with positive TRAb. PBMC RNA served as the TCR library source. The clonotype comes from a female donor with Graves disease. This specimen consisted of peripheral blood mononuclear cells (PBMCs), obtained when the disease was refractory, from a patient treated with antithyroid drugs. J is TRBJ1-1 and V is TRBV7-9, with unresolved D. This chain's CDR3 is CVSSRTPNTEAFF. The DNA for the CDR3 is TGTGTCAGCAGCCGCACACCGAACACTGAAGCTTTCTTT.